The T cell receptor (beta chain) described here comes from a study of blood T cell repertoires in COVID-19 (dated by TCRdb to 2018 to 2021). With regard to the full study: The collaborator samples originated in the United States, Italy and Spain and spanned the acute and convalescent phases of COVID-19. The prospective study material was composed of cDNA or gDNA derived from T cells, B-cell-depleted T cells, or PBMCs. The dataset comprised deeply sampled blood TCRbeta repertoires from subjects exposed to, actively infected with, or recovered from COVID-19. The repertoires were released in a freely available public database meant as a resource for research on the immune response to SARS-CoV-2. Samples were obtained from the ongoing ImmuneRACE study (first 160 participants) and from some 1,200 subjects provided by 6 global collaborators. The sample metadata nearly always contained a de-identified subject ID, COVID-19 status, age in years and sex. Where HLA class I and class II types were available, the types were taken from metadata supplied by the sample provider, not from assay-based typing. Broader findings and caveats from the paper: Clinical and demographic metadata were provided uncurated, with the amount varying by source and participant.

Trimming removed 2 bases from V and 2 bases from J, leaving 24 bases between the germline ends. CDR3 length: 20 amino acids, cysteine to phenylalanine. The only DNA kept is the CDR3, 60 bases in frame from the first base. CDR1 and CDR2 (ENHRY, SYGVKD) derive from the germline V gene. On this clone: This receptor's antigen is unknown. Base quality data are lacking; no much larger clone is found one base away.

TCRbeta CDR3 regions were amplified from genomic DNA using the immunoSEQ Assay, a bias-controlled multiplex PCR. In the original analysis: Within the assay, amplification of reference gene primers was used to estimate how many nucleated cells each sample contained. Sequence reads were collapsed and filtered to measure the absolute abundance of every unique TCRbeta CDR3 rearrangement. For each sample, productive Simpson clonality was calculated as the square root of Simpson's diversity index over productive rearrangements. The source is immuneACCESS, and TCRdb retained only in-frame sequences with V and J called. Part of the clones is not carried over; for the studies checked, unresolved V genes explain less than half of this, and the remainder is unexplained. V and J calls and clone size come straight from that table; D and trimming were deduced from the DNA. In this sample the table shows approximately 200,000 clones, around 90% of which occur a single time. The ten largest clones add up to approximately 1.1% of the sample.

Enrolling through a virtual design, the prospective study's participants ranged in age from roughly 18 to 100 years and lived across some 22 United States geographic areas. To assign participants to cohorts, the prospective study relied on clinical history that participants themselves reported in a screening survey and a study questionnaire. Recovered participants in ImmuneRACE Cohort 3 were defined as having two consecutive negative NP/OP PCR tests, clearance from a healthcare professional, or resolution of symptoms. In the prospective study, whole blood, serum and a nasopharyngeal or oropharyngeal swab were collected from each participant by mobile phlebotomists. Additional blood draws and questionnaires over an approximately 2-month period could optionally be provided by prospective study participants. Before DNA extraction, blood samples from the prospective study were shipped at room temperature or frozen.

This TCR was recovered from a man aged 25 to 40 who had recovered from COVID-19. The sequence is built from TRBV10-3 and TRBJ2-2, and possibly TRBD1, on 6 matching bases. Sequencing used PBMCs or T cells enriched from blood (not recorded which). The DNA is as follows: TGTGCCATCAGTGAGATCCTTAGGGGCAGGGGCCTTCTCAACACCGGGGAGCTGTTTTTT. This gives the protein CAISEILRGRGLLNTGELFF.